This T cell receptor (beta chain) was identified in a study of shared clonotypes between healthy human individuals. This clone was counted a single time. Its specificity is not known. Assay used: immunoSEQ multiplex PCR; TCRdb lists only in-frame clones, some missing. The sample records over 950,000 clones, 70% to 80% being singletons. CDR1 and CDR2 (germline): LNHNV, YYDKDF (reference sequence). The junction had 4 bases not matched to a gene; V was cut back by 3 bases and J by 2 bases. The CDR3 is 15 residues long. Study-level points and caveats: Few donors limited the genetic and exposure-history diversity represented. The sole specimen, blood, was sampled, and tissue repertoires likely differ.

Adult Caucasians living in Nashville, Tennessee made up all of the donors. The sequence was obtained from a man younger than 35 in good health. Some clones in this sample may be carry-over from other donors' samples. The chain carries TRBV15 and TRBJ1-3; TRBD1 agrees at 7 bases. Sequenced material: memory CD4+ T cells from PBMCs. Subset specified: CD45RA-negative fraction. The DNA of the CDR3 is TGTGCCACCAGCAGGAGGGGGCTCGCTGGAAACACCATATATTTT. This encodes CATSRRGLAGNTIYF.